This T cell receptor (beta chain) is from a study of PD-L1 blockade in urothelial cancer. V dropped 7 bases and J dropped 5 bases, with 17 bases sitting between them. CDR3 length: 14 amino acids. Germline CDR1 reads LNHDA; CDR2 reads SQIVND (reference sequence). The assay was immunoSEQ multiplex PCR, and TCRdb's table has in-frame clones only and misses some. This sample has under 35,000 clones, with 75% to 90% found just once. This clonotype originated in a man in his forties or fifties with urothelial cancer. The specimen comprised PBMCs, sampled around atezolizumab (anti-PD-L1) treatment. The chain links TRBV19 to TRBJ2-5; a possible D gene is TRBD2 (5 bases). CDR3 region: CASTRTGSGETQYF. The CDR3, as DNA: TGTGCCAGTACCCGGACGGGGTCGGGGGAGACCCAGTACTTC. Supplemented by reference TRBV19 and TRBJ2-5, the full variable domain reads DGGITQSPKYLFRKEGQNVTLSCEQNLNHDAMYWYRQDPGQGLRLIYYSQIVNDFQKGDIAEGYSVSREKKESFPLTVTSAQKNPTAFYLCASTRTGSGETQYFGPGTRLLVL.